A selection of T cell receptor beta chains follows, all from one sample in a study of cytomegalovirus exposure and HLA in healthy donors. Profiled with immunoSEQ multiplex PCR; TCRdb holds only in-frame clones, not every one. The top ten hold over 0.75% of the sample, which has about 400,000 clones, 70% to 90% seen once. What was sequenced was PBMCs. The receptors originated from a woman aged 18-35 years in good health and CMV-seronegative. CDR3s include the opening cysteine and the closing phenylalanine or tryptophan. The D gene is left open where the match is weak. Clone size is shown for a subset of rows, as once, few, many or a class of expanded clone.

d_call	cdr3_length	v_call	j_call	clone_size	cdr3_nt	cdr3_aa
TRBD2	14	TRBV28	TRBJ2-7	NA	TGTGCCAGCACCGAGCGGGGCTGGGGTAAAGGGCAGTACTTC	CASTERGWGKGQYF
NA	13	TRBV28	TRBJ1-1	few	TGTGCCAGCAGTTTAGCGGGCAGAACCGAAGCTTTCTTT	CASSLAGRTEAFF
NA	14	TRBV5-4	TRBJ2-5	NA	TGTGCCAGCAGCTTGGGGGACACTTCGGAGACCCAGTACTTC	CASSLGDTSETQYF
TRBD2	13	TRBV10-1	TRBJ2-7	NA	TGCGCCAGCAGTCGACTAGCGGGGGGAGAGCAGTACTTC	CASSRLAGGEQYF
NA	13	TRBV4-1	TRBJ2-5	NA	TGCGCCAGCAGCCGAGTAGGCGGAGAGACCCAGTACTTC	CASSRVGGETQYF
TRBD2	14	TRBV6-5	TRBJ2-1	medium-sized	TGTGCCAGCACCACTAGCGGGGAGAACAATGAGCAGTTCTTC	CASTTSGENNEQFF
NA	16	TRBV27	TRBJ2-2	NA	TGTGCCAGCAGTTTACGTTTCCTAGCGAACACCGGGGAGCTGTTTTTT	CASSLRFLANTGELFF
TRBD1	14	TRBV7-9	TRBJ2-7	NA	TGTGCCAGCAGCCCCTGGGACAGCTCTAAGGAGCAGTACTTC	CASSPWDSSKEQYF
TRBD2	18	TRBV18	TRBJ2-1	NA	TGTGCCAGCTCACCACAGGGCGCGGGACTAGTTGCAGCTAATGAGCAGTTCTTC	CASSPQGAGLVAANEQFF
TRBD1	14	TRBV6-1	TRBJ2-7	NA	TGTGCCAGCAGTGCAGGGACAGCCTCCTACGAGCAGTACTTC	CASSAGTASYEQYF
TRBD1	14	TRBV5-1	TRBJ2-1	NA	TGCGCCAGTTCCGACAGGGGGCCCTACAATGAGCAGTTCTTC	CASSDRGPYNEQFF
TRBD2	15	TRBV2	TRBJ2-1	NA	TGTGCCACCCGTAGGACTAGCGGGGTCAACAATGAGCAGTTCTTC	CATRRTSGVNNEQFF
TRBD1	14	TRBV18	TRBJ1-2	NA	TGTGCCAGCTCAGCCCTCGACAGGGTAGGTGGCTACACCTTC	CASSALDRVGGYTF
NA	15	TRBV21-1	TRBJ2-5	NA	TGTGCCAGCAGCAAAGTTAGGACTAGCCAAGAGACCCAGTACTTC	CASSKVRTSQETQYF
NA	13	TRBV6-5	TRBJ2-7	NA	TGTGCCAGCAGGAGATCCGTTTTCTACGAGCAGTACTTC	CASRRSVFYEQYF
TRBD2	15	TRBV5-6	TRBJ2-3	NA	TGTGCCAGCAGCCCGGTAGCGGGGGGCACAGATACGCAGTATTTT	CASSPVAGGTDTQYF
TRBD1	15	TRBV27	TRBJ2-1	NA	TGTGCCAGCAGTTTAGCGGCAGGGGGCTACGGTGAGCAGTTCTTC	CASSLAAGGYGEQFF
TRBD1	17	TRBV5-1	TRBJ1-5	NA	TGCGCCAGCAGCTTGGGGGTGGGACAGAATAGCAATCAGCCCCAGCATTTT	CASSLGVGQNSNQPQHF
TRBD1	16	TRBV25-1	TRBJ1-6	few	TGTGCCAGCAGTAACAGGGGCCCAGGGAATAATTCACCCCTCCACTTT	CASSNRGPGNNSPLHF
TRBD2	18	TRBV5-1	TRBJ2-1	NA	TGCGCCAGCAGCTTGGGTTCTTACGTACGGGAGGGCCCTCGTGAGCAGTTCTTC	CASSLGSYVREGPREQFF
TRBD1	14	TRBV6-6	TRBJ2-7	once	TGTGCCAGCAGTGTACAGGGGACCATCTACGAGCAGTACTTC	CASSVQGTIYEQYF
NA	13	TRBV6-5	TRBJ2-6	NA	TGTGCCAGCAGCCGGACAGGGGCCAACGTCCTGACTTTC	CASSRTGANVLTF
TRBD2	16	TRBV6-6	TRBJ2-3	NA	TGTGCCAGCAGTTACTCACTAGCGGGTCTTACAGATACGCAGTATTTT	CASSYSLAGLTDTQYF
NA	13	TRBV27	TRBJ1-2	NA	TGTGCCAGCAGTTTCGGGCAGGGCTATGGCTACACCTTC	CASSFGQGYGYTF
NA	15	TRBV4-1	TRBJ2-7	NA	TGCGCCAGCAGCCAAACGGTGGGCCCAGGAATGGAGCAGTACTTC	CASSQTVGPGMEQYF
NA	14	TRBV10-1	TRBJ2-7	NA	TGCGCCAGCAGTGACATCAGGGGTAACGACGAGCAGTACTTC	CASSDIRGNDEQYF
NA	11	TRBV21-1	TRBJ1-2	NA	TGTGCCGGACAGGGTGGGTATGGCTACACCTTC	CAGQGGYGYTF
TRBD1	16	TRBV4-1	TRBJ1-2	few	TGCGCCAGCAGCCCCCAGCGGGCAGGGGGTGGTTATGGCTACACCTTC	CASSPQRAGGGYGYTF
NA	13	TRBV7-3	TRBJ2-7	NA	TGTGCCAGCAGCCAACCCCCCTACTACGAGCAGTACTTC	CASSQPPYYEQYF
NA	16	TRBV7-9	TRBJ2-3	NA	TGTGCCAGCAGCATGCGGGACAGAAGATACACAGATACGCAGTATTTT	CASSMRDRRYTDTQYF
TRBD2	14	TRBV27	TRBJ2-7	few	TGTGCCAGCAGCCTGCGGGAGGGCCCGGGGGAGCAGTACTTC	CASSLREGPGEQYF
TRBD1	16	TRBV6-1	TRBJ2-7	NA	TGTGCCAGCAGTGGCCCTTCCGGGGACAGGGGCTACGAGCAGTACTTC	CASSGPSGDRGYEQYF
NA	11	TRBV30	TRBJ2-4	NA	TGTGCCTGGGAGAGGTTGAACATTCAGTACTTC	CAWERLNIQYF
TRBD1	16	TRBV27	TRBJ2-1	NA	TGTGCCAGCAGTACCCGGGACAGGGAAGTAGGCAATGAGCAGTTCTTC	CASSTRDREVGNEQFF
NA	16	TRBV7-6	TRBJ2-6	NA	TGTGCCAGCAGAGATCCGTACAGCTCTGGGGCCAACGTCCTGACTTTC	CASRDPYSSGANVLTF
TRBD2	17	TRBV10-1	TRBJ2-1	NA	TGCGCCAGCAGTGAGATCGTAGGCGGGGGGCCCTACAATGAGCAGTTCTTC	CASSEIVGGGPYNEQFF
NA	15	TRBV4-1	TRBJ1-1	NA	TGCGCCAGCAGCCAACATACAGGGAGGAACACTGAAGCTTTCTTT	CASSQHTGRNTEAFF
TRBD2	17	TRBV28	TRBJ2-5	NA	TGTGCCAGCAGTTTAACTAGCGGGAGGCCCATCCAAGAGACCCAGTACTTC	CASSLTSGRPIQETQYF
NA	18	TRBV28	TRBJ2-6	NA	TGTGCCAGCAGTATAATGAAAGAGGGAGCCGCTGGGGCCAACGTCCTGACTTTC	CASSIMKEGAAGANVLTF
TRBD1	16	TRBV5-1	TRBJ1-3	NA	TGCGCCAGCAGCTTGGAAGGACAGGGCTATGGAAACACCATATATTTT	CASSLEGQGYGNTIYF
NA	16	TRBV7-9	TRBJ2-3	NA	TGTGCCAGCAGCTTAGAGGCAGGGTGGAGCACAGATACGCAGTATTTT	CASSLEAGWSTDTQYF
TRBD2	16	TRBV2	TRBJ2-1	once	TGTGCCAGCAGTGAGGGAGCGGGGGGCTCCTACAATGAGCAGTTCTTC	CASSEGAGGSYNEQFF
NA	13	TRBV7-2	TRBJ2-7	NA	TGTGCCAGCAGCCGAGAGCACTTCTACGAGCAGTACTTC	CASSREHFYEQYF
NA	15	TRBV2	TRBJ2-5	once	TGTGCCAGCATTCTTCACCGGGATAGAAAAGAGACCCAGTACTTC	CASILHRDRKETQYF
TRBD2	15	TRBV5-1	TRBJ2-2	once	TGCGCCAGCGGGACTAGCGGGAGTCGGACCGGGGAGCTGTTTTTT	CASGTSGSRTGELFF
NA	15	TRBV28	TRBJ2-7	NA	TGTGCCAGCAGGCCGAGCGTAGGACTATTCAACGAGCAGTACTTC	CASRPSVGLFNEQYF
NA	13	TRBV30	TRBJ1-1	NA	TGTGCCTGGAGTCAGTCAGTGAACACTGAAGCTTTCTTT	CAWSQSVNTEAFF
TRBD2	17	TRBV7-9	TRBJ2-5	NA	TGTGCCAGCAGCTTGGGGACTAGCGGGGCGTACCAAGAGACCCAGTACTTC	CASSLGTSGAYQETQYF
NA	15	TRBV30	TRBJ1-3	NA	TGTGCCTCGGGGCCAGGGGCGAGCTCTGGAAACACCATATATTTT	CASGPGASSGNTIYF
TRBD2	15	TRBV5-4	TRBJ2-3	NA	TGTGCCAGCAGGATCACTAGCGGACGCACAGATACGCAGTATTTT	CASRITSGRTDTQYF
NA	14	TRBV5-4	TRBJ2-1	NA	TGTGCCAGCAGCGGAACCCCGGGGGACAATGAGCAGTTCTTC	CASSGTPGDNEQFF